Listed here are 32 T cell receptor beta chains from one sample, sequenced in a study of blood T cells in healthy people across ages. Through a sample-barcoded 5' primer and a J-beta primer mix, a second PCR was run for about 6 to 11 cycles. TCRdb called the 5' RACE reads again in MiXCR, with one record for every CDR3 protein. The sample has 920,000 or so distinct CDR3 sequences; 40% to 55% are singletons. Sequencing was done on a sample of blood. All receptors derive from a woman aged 60-75 years in good health.

This chain joins TRBV19 and TRBJ2-1; D possibly corresponds to TRBD1 (6 bases). CDR1 LNHDA and CDR2 SQIVND come from the germline V gene (reference sequence). V was shortened by 0 bases and J by 10 bases, with 16 bases between the two germline ends. This CDR3 is built from 15 residues. DNA of the CDR3: TGTGCCAGTAGTATAGATCCTCGATCCACAGGGGAGCAGTTCTTC. It yields the protein CASSIDPRSTGEQFF.

This rearrangement joins TRBV20-1 to TRBJ2-3; 8 bases line up with TRBD2. Germline values: CDR1 DFQATT, CDR2 SNEGSKA (reference sequence). J was trimmed by 0 bases and V by 3 bases; bases with no gene match: 8. The CDR3 is made up of 16 amino acids. CDR3 nucleotides: TGCAGTGCTAGTTCCTATACTAGCGGTAGCACAGATACGCAGTATTTT. Translating gives CSASSYTSGSTDTQYF.

This clonotype was observed a handful of times. The V and J genes are TRBV29-1 and TRBJ2-1; no reliable D call. The CDR3 loop spans 12 amino acids. The V gene lost 0 bases and the J gene lost 7 bases, with 7 bases spanning the gap. Per germline, CDR1 SQVTM and CDR2 ANQGSEA. Here the CDR3 reads CSVEDPANEQFF. CDR3 sequence (DNA): TGCAGCGTTGAAGATCCTGCAAATGAGCAGTTCTTC.

The rearrangement links TRBV4-2 to TRBJ2-3, with unresolved D. The germline gives CDR1 LGHNA, CDR2 YNFKEQ. CDR3 length equals 15 residues. V lost 3 bases and J lost 1, with 11 bases in between. Here the CDR3 DNA reads TGTGCCAGCAGCCATAACTCCGCTGGCACAGATACGCAGTATTTT. Its translation: CASSHNSAGTDTQYF.

The chain combines TRBV29-1 with TRBJ2-7, with a weak D call TRBD2 (7 bases). The V end lost 6 bases, the J end lost 2 bases, and 17 bases lay between the germline ends. This CDR3 has 14 amino acids. Germline CDR1 SQVTM, CDR2 ANQGSEA. Written as DNA, the CDR3 is TGCAGCGTGGGGGGGCGAGACATCACCTACGAGCAGTACTTC. Translated: CSVGGRDITYEQYF.

The chain is built from TRBV5-8 and TRBJ1-6; tentatively, D is TRBD1 (5 bases). This CDR3 has 14 amino acids. The V and J ends lost 4 bases and 9 bases respectively, with 14 bases between them. Germline CDR1 is SGHTS and CDR2 is YDEGEE. The CDR3 coding sequence is TGTGCCAGCAGCATTAGTGGTGGGGCTTCACCCCTCCACTTT. This translates into CASSISGGASPLHF. The whole variable domain, filled in from reference TRBV5-8 and TRBJ1-6, reads EAGVTQSPTHLIKTRGQQATLRCSPISGHTSVYWYQQALGLGLQFLLWYDEGEERNRGNFPPRFSGRQFPNYSSELNVNALELEDSALYLCASSISGGASPLHFGNGTRLTVT.

The chain is built from TRBV27 and TRBJ2-1; no clear D. V was shortened by 2 bases and J by 4 bases, with 9 bases between the two germline ends. The CDR3 is 14 residues long. Germline lookup yields CDR1 MNHEY and CDR2 SMNVEV (reference sequence). CDR3 amino acids: CASSLRLDYNEQFF. CDR3 sequence (DNA): TGTGCCAGCAGTTTAAGGCTAGATTACAATGAGCAGTTCTTC.

A few counts support this clonotype. J is TRBJ2-1 and V is TRBV3-1, with D perhaps TRBD1 or TRBD2 (5 bases each). V lost 6 bases, J lost 5 bases, and 11 bases lay in between. The germline gives CDR1 LGHDT, CDR2 YNNKEL (reference sequence). This CDR3 is 13 amino acids long. The CDR3 DNA reads as TGTGCCAGCAGTCCGGGACCCGACAATGAGCAGTTCTTC. Its translation is CASSPGPDNEQFF.

This clonotype was found a few times. The chain is built from TRBV5-1 and TRBJ2-1; TRBD1 agrees at 9 bases. The CDR3 loop spans 16 amino acids. The V gene's germline CDR1 is SGHRS and CDR2 YFSETQ. The junction had 5 bases not matched to a gene; V was cut back by 4 bases and J by 0 bases. The CDR3 loop reads CASSQPGQGSYNEQFF. CDR3 sequence (DNA): TGCGCCAGCAGCCAACCGGGACAGGGCTCCTACAATGAGCAGTTCTTC.

The chain couples TRBV29-1 to TRBJ1-6, with a possible D match to TRBD1 (6 bases). The CDR3 runs to 14 residues. The germline V gene encodes CDR1 SQVTM and CDR2 ANQGSEA. Trimming took 4 bases from V and 7 from J, leaving 14 bases between them. The CDR3 spells CSVGEGGANSPLHF. CDR3 in DNA: TGCAGCGTTGGGGAGGGGGGGGCCAATTCACCCCTCCACTTT.

The chain uses TRBV3-1 and TRBJ2-2; D remains unclear. V was pared by 3 bases and J by 6 bases, with 8 bases between. Germline V lookup: CDR1 LGHDT, CDR2 YNNKEL (reference sequence). This CDR3 is built from 13 residues. As DNA, the CDR3 is TGTGCCAGCAGCCAGGAAGGACCCGGGGAGCTGTTTTTT. Its protein is CASSQEGPGELFF.

This clonotype was detected only a few times. The chain joins TRBV12-3 or TRBV12-4 to TRBJ2-5; D is ambiguous. Between the trimmed V and J ends, which lost 8 bases and 7 bases, there was a span of 11 bases. The CDR3 is 11 residues long. The CDR3: CASSRMTTQYF. The DNA of the CDR3 is TGTGCCAGCTCCCGAATGACGACCCAGTACTTC.

This clonotype was seen a handful of times. The chain couples TRBV5-1 to TRBJ2-1; 11 positions agree with TRBD1. There are 14 residues in the CDR3. The V and J ends lost 4 bases and 9 bases, in that order; junction bases with no gene match: 6. Germline V gives CDR1 SGHRS, CDR2 YFSETQ. DNA of the CDR3: TGCGCCAGCAGCAAAGGACAGGGGGCGCCTGAGCAGTTCTTC. Its translation is CASSKGQGAPEQFF.

This clonotype was detected ten times or more. The J gene is TRBJ2-7, the V gene TRBV12-3 or TRBV12-4; 13 bases map to TRBD2. This CDR3 has 15 amino acids. Trimming removed 4 bases from V and 4 bases from J; junction bases left unmatched: 4. The chain's CDR3 is CASSWGLAGTYEQYF. CDR3 coding DNA: TGTGCCAGCAGTTGGGGACTAGCGGGAACTTACGAGCAGTACTTC.

This clonotype has just a few counts. The chain recombines TRBV7-2 with TRBJ1-5; tentatively, D is TRBD1 (5 bases). The CDR3 sequence is 16 residues long. Trimming removed 5 bases from V and 6 bases from J, with 20 bases in between. Germline-derived CDR1 and CDR2 are SGHTA and FQGNSA. CDR3 in DNA: TGTGCCAGCAGCCCAAAGACAGTACAAAATGGTCAGCCCCAGCATTTT. It translates to CASSPKTVQNGQPQHF.

This clonotype was seen only once. The chain links TRBV5-1 to TRBJ2-7; D is ambiguous. The CDR3 extends over 14 amino acids. Germline assignment: CDR1 SGHRS and CDR2 YFSETQ. V lost 0 bases and J lost 3, with 10 bases in between. The CDR3 reads CASSLGAALYEQYF. The CDR3 DNA follows: TGCGCCAGCAGCTTGGGGGCCGCCCTCTACGAGCAGTACTTC.

The J gene is TRBJ1-4, the V gene TRBV27; 7 positions match TRBD1. CDR1 is MNHEY and CDR2 is SMNVEV in the germline V gene (reference sequence). The CDR3 consists of 20 residues. V shed 4 bases and J 0 bases; nucleotides not matched to a gene: 17. The CDR3 is CASSYRLQGSATSTNEKLFF. The DNA of the CDR3 is TGTGCCAGCAGTTATAGACTACAGGGGTCCGCTACCTCAACTAATGAAAAACTGTTTTTT.

The chain couples TRBV11-2 to TRBJ2-3; D is possibly TRBD2 (7 bases). Germline V gene data show CDR1 as SGHAT and CDR2 as FQNNGV. Between the trimmed V and J ends, which lost 5 bases and 4 bases, there was a span of 19 bases. There are 16 residues in the CDR3. In nucleotides, the CDR3 is TGTGCCAGCAGCGTTGGGGGAGGGGGTGTCGCAGATACGCAGTATTTT. Encoded protein: CASSVGGGGVADTQYF.

This clonotype appeared many times. The V and J genes are TRBV25-1 and TRBJ2-1, with 9 bases that match TRBD2. The CDR3 is 14 amino acids. Germline-derived CDR1 and CDR2 are MGHDK and SYGVNS. The J segment lost 5 bases and the V segment lost 4 bases, leaving 3 bases of the junction unmatched. In DNA, the CDR3 is TGTGCCAGCAGTGTAGGCGGGAGGGACAATGAGCAGTTCTTC. As protein: CASSVGGRDNEQFF.

V gene TRBV4-2 combines with J gene TRBJ2-1; tentative D call: TRBD2 (5 bases). Trimming left V 3 bases short and J 6 bases short, with 24 bases between. CDR3 length equals 18 residues. Germline V gives CDR1 LGHNA, CDR2 YNFKEQ. The CDR3 loop is CASSHPTNDHLFSNEQFF. The CDR3 DNA follows: TGTGCCAGCAGCCATCCGACTAACGATCACCTGTTTTCCAATGAGCAGTTCTTC.

The chain uses TRBV7-9 and TRBJ1-2; no firm D call. Trimming pared 5 bases from V and 4 bases from J, leaving 14 bases between. The germline gives CDR1 SEHNR, CDR2 FQNEAQ (reference sequence). The CDR3 length is 14 residues. The CDR3 DNA is TGTGCCAGCAGCCACAGCTCCCGGGGCTATGGCTACACCTTC. Its translation is CASSHSSRGYGYTF.

The chain carries TRBV6-1 and TRBJ2-7; D gene uncertain. CDR3 length: 12 amino acids. Germline values: CDR1 MNHNS, CDR2 SASEGT. Between the trimmed V and J ends, which lost 3 bases and 8 bases, there was a span of 11 bases. The CDR3 region is CASSDGREKQYF. In nucleotides, the CDR3 is TGTGCCAGCAGTGACGGAAGGGAAAAGCAGTACTTC.

The chain carries TRBV2 and TRBJ1-6; no clear D gene. From germline, CDR1 is SNHLY and CDR2 FYNNEI. The CDR3 is 13 amino acids. V lost 8 bases and J 6 bases, leaving 11 bases between the germline ends. CDR3 nucleotide sequence: TGTGCCAGCGGGCGGAGGATTAATTCACCCCTCCACTTT. Amino acids: CASGRRINSPLHF. Full variable domain (remainder filled in from reference TRBV2 and TRBJ1-6): EPEVTQTPSHQVTQMGQEVILRCVPISNHLYFYWYRQILGQKVEFLVSFYNNEISEKSEIFDDQFSVERPDGSNFTLKIRSTKLEDSAMYFCASGRRINSPLHFGNGTRLTVT.

The chain uses TRBV12-3 or TRBV12-4 and TRBJ2-3, with TRBD2 matching over 10 bases. V was clipped by 2 bases and J by 0 bases; unmatched bases: 11. This CDR3 is 19 amino acids long. The CDR3 is CASSLTVTSGTTSTDTQYF. CDR3 bases: TGTGCCAGCAGTTTAACTGTCACTAGCGGGACAACTAGCACAGATACGCAGTATTTT.

The chain couples TRBV10-3 to TRBJ2-3; the match to TRBD2 covers 10 bases. The germline V gene has CDR1 ENHRY and CDR2 SYGVKD. The trim removed 6 bases at V and 4 bases at J, leaving 4 bases unmatched. This CDR3 is 14 amino acids long. The CDR3 DNA reads TGTGCCATCAGCAGCGGGGGGGGAGCAGATACGCAGTATTTT. Its protein is CAISSGGGADTQYF.

Concerning this clonotype: A read error may account for a junction end that differs from germline. The chain combines TRBV20-1 with TRBJ2-1; D is possibly TRBD2 (6 bases). The germline gives CDR1 DFQATT, CDR2 SNEGSKA (reference sequence). CDR3 length equals 12 residues. CDR3 region: CSATGTPNERFF. The DNA for the CDR3 is TGCAGTGCAACCGGGACTCCCAATGAGCGGTTCTTC.

V and J are TRBV12-3 or TRBV12-4 and TRBJ2-4, with no clear D. The J call is uncertain, as TRBJ2-7 better fits the DNA end. This CDR3 has 14 residues. The CDR3 nucleotides are TGTGCCAGCAGTTTAGCGCATCCTGTAGGCGAGCAGTACTTC. Translation gives CASSLAHPVGEQYF.

This chain connects TRBV2 to TRBJ2-1; no firm D call. The CDR3 covers 11 residues. From germline, CDR1 is SNHLY and CDR2 FYNNEI. V lost 6 bases and J 6 bases, leaving 6 bases between the germline ends. The DNA for the CDR3 is TGTGCCAGCAGGAATTTCAATGAGCAGTTCTTC. It translates to CASRNFNEQFF.

The V and J genes are TRBV5-1 and TRBJ2-1; 7 bases are a match to TRBD2. The CDR3 loop spans 16 amino acids. Trimming cost V 4 bases and J 3 bases; bases outside gene matches: 10. In germline, CDR1 is SGHRS, CDR2 YFSETQ. The CDR3 DNA sequence: TGCGCCAGCAGCCCTTCCGGGACTACCGGCTACAATGAGCAGTTCTTC. Its translation is CASSPSGTTGYNEQFF.

This clonotype was picked up many times. This chain uses TRBV9 with TRBJ2-1, with 8 bases that match TRBD2. Germline CDR1 and CDR2: SGDLS and YYNGEE. This CDR3 is built from 14 residues. Trimming removed 0 bases from V and 8 bases from J; junction bases left unmatched: 4. The CDR3 region is CASSVAGGPYEQFF. The CDR3, as DNA: TGTGCCAGCAGCGTAGCGGGGGGGCCGTATGAGCAGTTCTTC. The full variable domain, its missing parts supplied by reference TRBV9 and TRBJ2-1, is DSGVTQTPKHLITATGQRVTLRCSPRSGDLSVYWYQQSLDQGLQFLIQYYNGEERAKGNILERFSAQQFPDLHSELNLSSLELGDSALYFCASSVAGGPYEQFFGPGTRLTVL.

This clonotype has a count of ten or more. The chain uses TRBV25-1 and TRBJ2-5, with a tentative D call TRBD1 (5 bases). Germline V gene data show CDR1 as MGHDK and CDR2 as SYGVNS. The CDR3 loop spans 14 amino acids. Trimming removed 6 bases from V and 7 bases from J, with 18 bases in between. The CDR3 bases are TGTGCCAGCAGCGACAAGCAGGGTTATGCGACCCAGTACTTC. Translated: CASSDKQGYATQYF.

This clonotype was seen a few times. CDR3: CASSLAGTGRRETQYF. In nucleotides, the CDR3 is TGTGCCAGCAGCTTAGCCGGGACAGGGCGTCGAGAGACCCAGTACTTC. The chain carries TRBV7-9 and TRBJ2-5; 9 nucleotides line up with TRBD1. Germline V lookup: CDR1 SEHNR, CDR2 FQNEAQ (reference sequence). J gave up 4 bases and V 0 bases, and 6 bases lay outside the gene matches. The CDR3 is 16 amino acids. Supplemented by reference TRBV7-9 and TRBJ2-5, the full variable domain reads DTGVSQNPRHKITKRGQNVTFRCDPISEHNRLYWYRQTLGQGPEFLTYFQNEAQLEKSRLLSDRFSAERPKGSFSTLEIQRTEQGDSAMYLCASSLAGTGRRETQYFGPGTRLLVL.